Listed below are T cell receptor beta chains from one sample, sequenced in a study of CD8+ T cells in alopecia areata. TCRdb keeps only in-frame clones here, not all; method: immunoSEQ multiplex PCR. The sample lists fewer than 20,000 clones, about 70% occurring once. The material sequenced was skin, taken at week 0. These receptors were taken from a human donor with alopecia areata. CDR3s include the opening cysteine and the closing phenylalanine or tryptophan.

TRBV4-3	TRBJ2-3	CASSQVVARAAGVTDTQYF
TRBV5-1	TRBJ2-6	CASSLVSSQSSGANVLTF
TRBV6-5	TRBJ2-5	CASSVAGGIGEQYF
TRBV6-1	TRBJ1-2	CASSDGTRGGGYTF
TRBV6-6	TRBJ2-7	CASSQHFTGSLEQYF
TRBV7-2	TRBJ2-7	CASSRYSGGTYEQYF
TRBV28	TRBJ1-6	CASSWALGSSSSYNSPLHF
TRBV7-9	TRBJ2-2	CASSLSQLTGELFF
TRBV19	TRBJ2-1	CASTRAGGPYNEQFF
TRBV5-1	TRBJ1-3	CASSIAIPGASGNTIYF
TRBV5-1	TRBJ2-3	CASSLPSGQGPSSSTDTQYF
TRBV6-6	TRBJ1-5	CASIHGRDNQPQHF
TRBV5-6	TRBJ1-6	CASSHRFLAGRLYNSPLHF
TRBV5-1	TRBJ1-2	CASNSGSGYGYTF
TRBV6-1	TRBJ2-7	CASSDTRVPYEQYF
TRBV5-5	TRBJ1-3	CASSLEVLRGRNTIYF
TRBV7-8	TRBJ1-1	CASSPFSAFF
TRBV7-2	TRBJ2-2	CASSLFGGGAGELFF
TRBV7-2	TRBJ2-7	CASSLDGGRSEQYF
TRBV6-5	TRBJ1-4	CASSRQGLSNEKLFF
TRBV30	TRBJ2-7	CAWSVLSYEQYF
TRBV10-3	TRBJ2-1	CAISGLPGTGGLAGDWNEQFF